The 15 T cell receptor beta chains below all came from one sample that was sequenced in a study of cytomegalovirus exposure and HLA in healthy donors. In the PCR, 60 Vbeta and 13 Jbeta primers were used. This table comes from immunoSEQ multiplex PCR, and its TCRdb copy is limited to in-frame clones, with some not included. The repertoire holds 200,000 to 250,000 clones, with 70% as singletons. Sequencing was performed on PBMCs. These receptor sequences come from a man aged 35-49 years in good health and CMV-seropositive.

The chain has TRBV4-2 and TRBJ2-5, with D tentatively TRBD2 (6 bases). Judging by the DNA end, TRBJ2-7 fits better; the J call may be wrong. This CDR3 has 15 amino acids. Germline CDR1 LGHNA, CDR2 YNFKEQ. This CDR3 is CASSQDDGGFYEQYF. The CDR3 DNA reads as TGTGCCAGCAGCCAAGATGACGGGGGTTTCTACGAGCAGTACTTC.

About this clone: The germline gene is not matched at one end of the junction; a read error may be the cause. V is TRBV15 and J is TRBJ1-2; D unresolved. The CDR3 loop spans 15 amino acids. The V gene's germline CDR1 is LNHNV and CDR2 YYDKDF (reference sequence). CDR3 amino acids: CATSRAATQNSGYTF. Here the CDR3 DNA reads TGTGCCACCAGCAGAGCAGCGACTCAGAACTCTGGCTACACCTTC. The full variable domain, rest sourced from reference TRBV15 and TRBJ1-2, is DAMVIQNPRYQVTQFGKPVTLSCSQTLNHNVMYWYQQKSSQAPKLLFHYYDKDFNNEADTPDNFQSRRPNTSFCFLDIRSPGLGDTAMYLCATSRAATQNSGYTFGSGTRLTVV.

The chain combines TRBV5-1 with TRBJ2-5; TRBD1 matches 11 bases. From germline, CDR1 is SGHRS and CDR2 YFSETQ. The CDR3 has 15 residues. V shed 5 bases and J 2 bases; nucleotides not matched to a gene: 5. This CDR3 reads CASRRTGGFQETQYF. The CDR3 DNA reads TGCGCCAGCAGGCGGACAGGGGGCTTTCAAGAGACCCAGTACTTC.

V usage is TRBV7-9 and J usage is TRBJ2-1; TRBD1 matches at 7 bases. Trimming cost V 5 bases and J 0 bases; bases outside gene matches: 13. Germline assignment: CDR1 SEHNR and CDR2 FQNEAQ (reference sequence). The CDR3 is 18 amino acids. DNA of the CDR3: TGTGCCAGCAGCCCCCGTTATGGAAGACAGGGCTCCTACAATGAGCAGTTCTTC. Its translation is CASSPRYGRQGSYNEQFF. The full variable domain, in which reference TRBV7-9 and TRBJ2-1 provide the parts outside the CDR3, is DTGVSQNPRHKITKRGQNVTFRCDPISEHNRLYWYRQTLGQGPEFLTYFQNEAQLEKSRLLSDRFSAERPKGSFSTLEIQRTEQGDSAMYLCASSPRYGRQGSYNEQFFGPGTRLTVL.

The chain carries TRBV7-2 and TRBJ2-3, with 8 nucleotides matching TRBD2. The CDR3 loop spans 12 amino acids. The trim removed 2 bases at V and 10 bases at J, leaving 2 bases unmatched. Germline-derived CDR1 and CDR2 are SGHTA and FQGNSA. In nucleotides, the CDR3 is TGTGCCAGCAGCTTAACTAGCGGAGCGCAGTATTTT. Translated, it gives CASSLTSGAQYF.

The chain couples TRBV13 to TRBJ1-1; 9 bases match TRBD1. The V gene end was trimmed by 5 bases and the J gene end by 0 bases; junction bases not matched to a gene: 4. This CDR3 comprises 15 residues. CDR1 and CDR2 (germline): PRHDT, FYEKMQ (reference sequence). CDR3 sequence (DNA): TGTGCCAGCAGCCCCGGGACAGGGTTGAACACTGAAGCTTTCTTT. Its protein product is CASSPGTGLNTEAFF.

The chain recombines TRBV28 with TRBJ1-1; 7 bases are shared with TRBD1. The germline V gene encodes CDR1 MDHEN and CDR2 SYDVKM. The length of the CDR3 is 12 residues. The J segment lost 9 bases and the V segment lost 2 bases, leaving 3 bases of the junction unmatched. The CDR3 coding sequence is TGTGCCAGCAGTTTAGAGGACAGGCAAGCTTTCTTT. Translated: CASSLEDRQAFF.

V and J are TRBV5-1 and TRBJ2-7; 10 nucleotides match TRBD1. Germline V gene data show CDR1 as SGHRS and CDR2 as YFSETQ. The V and J ends lost 4 bases and 3 bases, in that order; junction bases with no gene match: 7. CDR3 length: 15 residues. CDR3 in DNA: TGCGCCAGCAGCGCAACCGGGACAGGGGTCTACGAGCAGTACTTC. Amino acid sequence: CASSATGTGVYEQYF.

This clone was detected only once. The chain's CDR3 is CASSQDRGSSYEQYF. For the CDR3, the DNA is TGTGCCAGCAGCCAAGATAGAGGCAGTTCCTACGAGCAGTACTTC. The V gene is TRBV4-2, the J gene TRBJ2-7; D unclear. Per germline, CDR1 LGHNA and CDR2 YNFKEQ. Trimming cost V 0 bases and J 1 base, with 10 bases left between them. This CDR3 has 15 residues.

This sequence joins TRBV5-1 and TRBJ1-2, with 7 bases lining up with TRBD1. The trim removed 5 bases at V and 7 bases at J, leaving 8 bases unmatched. Germline V CDR1 and CDR2: SGHRS, YFSETQ. The CDR3 loop spans 13 amino acids. In DNA, the CDR3 is TGCGCCAGCAGAACGACAGGGCGAACTGGCTACACCTTC. Its protein is CASRTTGRTGYTF.

The sample holds a few counts of this clone. The chain couples TRBV6-6 to TRBJ1-5; no clear D gene. This CDR3 has 14 residues. From germline, CDR1 is MNHNY and CDR2 SVGAGI (reference sequence). With 6 bases removed from V and 2 bases from J, the gap between germline ends came to 11 bases. CDR3 sequence reads: CASRVGQGNQPQHF. CDR3 sequence (DNA): TGTGCCAGCAGGGTTGGGCAGGGCAATCAGCCCCAGCATTTT.

The chain combines TRBV15 with TRBJ2-7, with TRBD2 matching 7 bases. The germline V gene has CDR1 LNHNV and CDR2 YYDKDF (reference sequence). V trimming: 0 bases; J trimming: 6 bases; junction bases outside the gene matches: 11. The CDR3 consists of 16 residues. The CDR3 is CATSRDPRGVTVEQYF. CDR3 nucleotides: TGTGCCACCAGCAGAGATCCCCGGGGGGTTACGGTCGAGCAGTACTTC.

The table lists this clone with a few counts. The rearrangement joins TRBV6-5 to TRBJ2-1, with TRBD2 matching 7 bases. The CDR3 runs to 14 residues. Trimming cost V 5 bases and J 7 bases; bases outside gene matches: 8. Germline V CDR1 and CDR2: MNHEY, SVGAGI. The CDR3 sequence is CASSQTLLANEQFF. The CDR3 DNA reads as TGTGCCAGCAGTCAGACCTTACTAGCGAATGAGCAGTTCTTC.

The chain joins TRBV6-5 to TRBJ1-6, with 7 bases fitting TRBD1. Germline lookup yields CDR1 MNHEY and CDR2 SVGAGI. The CDR3 spans 12 residues. The V segment lost 8 bases and the J segment 10 bases; nucleotides outside the gene matches: 5. CDR3 protein: CASLTGDSPLHF. In DNA, the CDR3 is TGTGCCAGCCTAACAGGGGACTCACCCCTCCACTTT.

V and J are TRBV5-5 and TRBJ1-1; tentative D call: TRBD1 (6 bases). The CDR3 contains 15 residues. Trimming removed 5 bases at V and 5 bases at J, with 19 bases between. Germline V gene data show CDR1 as SGHKS and CDR2 as YYEKEE (reference sequence). Here the CDR3 reads CASRVAVGGRTEAFF. DNA for the CDR3: TGTGCCAGCAGGGTTGCGGTTGGGGGCAGGACTGAAGCTTTCTTT. The variable domain in full, completed from reference TRBV5-5 and TRBJ1-1, reads DAGVTQSPTHLIKTRGQQVTLRCSPISGHKSVSWYQQVLGQGPQFIFQYYEKEERGRGNFPDRFSARQFPNYSSELNVNALLLGDSALYLCASRVAVGGRTEAFFGQGTRLTVV.